This T cell receptor beta chain emerged from a study of cytomegalovirus exposure and HLA in healthy donors. Study information: Assignment to the Caucasian-associated ancestry cluster applied to over 70% of the approximately 420 genotyped donors.

This CDR3 has 14 residues. Germline V lookup: CDR1 LNHDA, CDR2 SQIVND (reference sequence). Trimming pared 5 bases from V and 4 bases from J, leaving 14 bases between. The PCR contained 60 Vbeta and 13 Jbeta primers. Produced via immunoSEQ multiplex PCR; TCRdb's table is partial and in-frame only. Among 190,000 or so clones, 75% to 90% were seen once, and the ten largest hold over 1.5%. This clone was observed a few times. Sequences were obtained from PBMCs. The TCR comes from a man in his fifties in good health and CMV-seronegative. The chain has TRBV19 and TRBJ2-5, with D possibly being TRBD2 (5 bases). CDR3 protein: CASSRLAKVETQYF. The CDR3 DNA reads TGTGCCAGTAGTCGGTTAGCGAAGGTAGAGACCCAGTACTTC.